Below are 3 T cell receptor beta chains sequenced from a single sample in a study of identical twins. TCRdb ran MiXCR on the 5' RACE reads and lists one entry per CDR3 protein. The top ten hold approximately 14% of the sample, which has hundreds of thousands of distinct CDR3 sequences, about 20% seen once. The same data also contributed to another study, on T cells expressing NK-cell markers.

Sequenced: PBMCs. These receptors originate from a woman under 30 in good health.

The table lists this clonotype with many counts. The J gene is TRBJ2-1, the V gene TRBV6-2 or TRBV6-3; D is uncertain. V was clipped by 4 bases and J by 10 bases, with 8 bases between them. Germline CDR1 and CDR2: MNHEY and SVGEGT. The CDR3 has 11 amino acids. CDR3 region: CASSSSGEQFF. CDR3 DNA: TGTGCCAGCAGTTCTTCCGGCGAGCAGTTCTTC.

The rearrangement links TRBV10-3 to TRBJ2-7; 9 bases agree with TRBD1. The CDR3 totals 13 residues. Trimming cost V 6 bases and J 4 bases; bases outside gene matches: 4. Germline V gives CDR1 ENHRY, CDR2 SYGVKD. CDR3: CAIRGQGRYEQYF. As DNA, the CDR3 is TGTGCCATCAGAGGACAGGGGAGGTACGAGCAGTACTTC.

Worth noting for this clonotype: This is likely a read error, given that the CDR3 carries no conserved phenylalanine or tryptophan at its end. This chain uses TRBV5-6 with TRBJ2-1, with D unclear. CDR3 length: 12 residues. Trimming pared 1 base from V and 6 bases from J, leaving 5 bases between. CDR1 SGHDT and CDR2 YYEEEE come from the germline V gene. The CDR3 region has the DNA TGTGCCAGCAGCTTGCTACCCAATGAGCAGTTCTTG. Amino acids: CASSLLPNEQFL.